The present T cell receptor (beta chain) was sequenced within a study of T cell responses to AZD1222 COVID-19 vaccine. Findings of the study overall: Dominant at 160-218 and 743-854, vaccine-associated CD4 TCRs also spanned spike. In the spike-specific TCR repertoire, nearly half reportedly target unmutated variant regions. Only six individuals given AZD1222 were seropositive at baseline. After the peak T cell response, and only then, were repertoires sampled.

Per germline, CDR1 DFQATT and CDR2 SNEGSKA (reference sequence). The CDR3 loop spans 15 amino acids. With V trimmed by 3 bases and J by 2 bases, 9 bases remained unmatched. Here immunoSEQ multiplex PCR was the method, and the copy in TCRdb shows in-frame clones only, minus some. The sample carries about 99,000 clones, around nine tenths recorded once. A remark on this clone: Its antigen remains unknown.

The input for sequencing was peripheral blood, taken on day 0 of AZD1222 vaccination. The sequence was obtained from an adult in good health. This sequence joins TRBV20-1 and TRBJ2-5, with 7 bases matching TRBD2. In DNA form, the CDR3 reads TGCAGTGCTAGTCGTCTAGCGGCACCACAAGAGACCCAGTACTTC. It encodes CSASRLAAPQETQYF.